This T cell receptor (beta chain) stems from a study of OX40 agonist ivuxolimab in advanced cancers. Across the whole study: Patients got intravenous ivuxolimab at 0.01 to 10 mg/kg every 2 weeks. The study, taken as a whole, reports: Partial responders at 0.1-3.0 mg/kg showed near-lowest clonal expansion.

Sequenced by immunoSEQ multiplex PCR; TCRdb stores in-frame clones only, minus some. The repertoire has some 50,000 clones, 65% to 85% of them found once; the top ten carry over 3%. Notes on this clone: The target antigen is unknown.

CDR1 is LNHDA and CDR2 is SQIVND in the germline V gene (reference sequence). This CDR3 is 14 amino acids long. The V end was cut by 7 bases, the J end by 4 bases, with 14 bases between. The investigators sampled blood at baseline, at cycle 4 day 1, and at cycle 7 day 1. The TCR was taken from an adult with an advanced solid tumor such as melanoma, head and neck, liver or kidney cancer. The sequencing here drew on CD4+ or CD8+ T cells sorted from blood, taken in a trial of the OX40 agonist ivuxolimab. The gene calls are TRBV19 and TRBJ1-3; D gene ambiguous. The CDR3 bases are TGTGCCAGTAAACCCCAGGACTTCGGAAACACCATATATTTT. It specifies CASKPQDFGNTIYF.